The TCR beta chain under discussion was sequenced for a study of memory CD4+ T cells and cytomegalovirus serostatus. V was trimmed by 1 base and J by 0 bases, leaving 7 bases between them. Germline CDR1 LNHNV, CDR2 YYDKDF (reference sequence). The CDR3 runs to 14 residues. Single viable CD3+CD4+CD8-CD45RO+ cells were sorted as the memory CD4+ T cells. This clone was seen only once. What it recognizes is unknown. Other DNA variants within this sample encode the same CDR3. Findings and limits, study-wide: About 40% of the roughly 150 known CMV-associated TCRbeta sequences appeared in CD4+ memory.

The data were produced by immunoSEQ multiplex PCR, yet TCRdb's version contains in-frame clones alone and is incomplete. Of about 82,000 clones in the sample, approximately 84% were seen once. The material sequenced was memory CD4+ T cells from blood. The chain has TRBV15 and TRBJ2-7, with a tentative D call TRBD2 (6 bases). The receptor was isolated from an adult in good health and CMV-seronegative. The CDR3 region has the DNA TGTGCCACCAGCAGAGGGGGGGACTCCTACGAGCAGTACTTC. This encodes CATSRGGDSYEQYF.